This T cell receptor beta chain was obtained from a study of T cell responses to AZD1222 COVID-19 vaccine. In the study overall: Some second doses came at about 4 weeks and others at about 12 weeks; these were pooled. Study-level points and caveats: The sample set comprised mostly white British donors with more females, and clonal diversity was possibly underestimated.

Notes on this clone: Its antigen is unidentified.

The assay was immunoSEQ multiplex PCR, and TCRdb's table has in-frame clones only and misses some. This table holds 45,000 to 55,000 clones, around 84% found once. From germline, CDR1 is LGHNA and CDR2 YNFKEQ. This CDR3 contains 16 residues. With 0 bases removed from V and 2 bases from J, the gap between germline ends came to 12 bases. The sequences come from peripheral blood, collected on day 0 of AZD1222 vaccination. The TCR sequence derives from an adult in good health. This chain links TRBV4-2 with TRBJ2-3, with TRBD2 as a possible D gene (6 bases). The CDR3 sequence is CASSQDYGRNTDTQYF. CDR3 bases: TGTGCCAGCAGCCAAGATTACGGGAGAAACACAGATACGCAGTATTTT.